The 2 T cell receptor beta chains presented below share a single source sample, sequenced in a study of blood T cell repertoires in COVID-19. This table comes from immunoSEQ multiplex PCR, and its TCRdb copy is limited to in-frame clones, with some not included. The sample lists around 320,000 clones, 85% to 95% occurring once. Sequenced: PBMCs or T cells enriched from blood (not recorded which). The receptors originated from a woman in her twenties or thirties who had been exposed to COVID-19.

This sequence joins TRBV10-2 and TRBJ1-2, with 9 bases fitting TRBD1. Per germline, CDR1 WSHSY and CDR2 SAAADI. CDR3 length: 15 amino acids. After removal of 0 bases from V and 5 bases from J, the junction contained 4 bases not matched to a gene. The CDR3 spells CASSESQGARYGYTF. For the CDR3, the DNA is TGCGCCAGCAGTGAGTCACAGGGGGCTAGATATGGCTACACCTTC.

The chain has TRBV12-3 or TRBV12-4 and TRBJ1-2; D may be TRBD1 (5 bases). CDR3 size: 13 residues. V gave up 1 base and J gave up 6 bases, with 9 bases separating them. CDR3 protein: CASSLGQRNGYTF. The CDR3 coding sequence is TGTGCCAGCAGTTTAGGACAGAGAAATGGCTACACCTTC.